These 22 T cell receptor beta chains originate from one sample sequenced in a study of cytomegalovirus exposure and HLA in healthy donors (dated by TCRdb to about 2017). The method was the immunoSEQ multiplex PCR assay. A mixture of 60 forward primers for TCR Vbeta segments and 13 reverse primers for TCR Jbeta segments was used in the multiplex PCR. This is the immuneACCESS table as TCRdb keeps it, with only in-frame sequences that have V and J called. A part of the clones is gone; compared with another copy, unresolved V genes explain less than half, and the rest is unexplained. The sample profile shows around 150,000 clones; approximately 70% of them were found once. The ten top clones hold less than 8.5% of the sample. Sequencing was carried out using PBMCs. These receptors were taken from a man between 40 and 49 years old in good health and CMV-seropositive.

The chain links TRBV10-1 to TRBJ2-4; a weak D match, TRBD1 (5 bases). Germline V gene lookup returns CDR1 WNHNN and CDR2 SYGVQD (reference sequence). This CDR3 has 14 residues. Trimming took 2 bases from V and 7 from J, leaving 12 bases between them. CDR3 residues: CASSEPKGSNIQYF. The CDR3 nucleotides are TGCGCCAGCAGTGAGCCTAAGGGGTCCAACATTCAGTACTTC.

V gene TRBV7-9 combines with J gene TRBJ2-1; 8 nucleotides match TRBD2. Per germline, CDR1 SEHNR and CDR2 FQNEAQ (reference sequence). The CDR3 length is 12 residues. Trimming took 4 bases from V and 8 from J; bases not matched to a gene: 1. CDR3 amino acids: CASSSGGDEQFF. The CDR3 DNA follows: TGTGCCAGCAGCTCGGGGGGGGATGAGCAGTTCTTC. The whole variable domain, remainder taken from reference TRBV7-9 and TRBJ2-1, is DTGVSQNPRHKITKRGQNVTFRCDPISEHNRLYWYRQTLGQGPEFLTYFQNEAQLEKSRLLSDRFSAERPKGSFSTLEIQRTEQGDSAMYLCASSSGGDEQFFGPGTRLTVL.

This rearrangement joins TRBV9 to TRBJ1-2; 8 bases map to TRBD1. V shed 3 bases, J shed 4 bases, and the junction held 8 bases outside the gene matches. CDR3 size: 15 residues. Germline values: CDR1 SGDLS, CDR2 YYNGEE. The CDR3 loop is CASSGGQGKFYGYTF. Written as DNA, the CDR3 is TGTGCCAGCAGCGGCGGACAGGGCAAATTCTATGGCTACACCTTC. The variable domain in full, with the rest retrieved from reference TRBV9 and TRBJ1-2, is DSGVTQTPKHLITATGQRVTLRCSPRSGDLSVYWYQQSLDQGLQFLIQYYNGEERAKGNILERFSAQQFPDLHSELNLSSLELGDSALYFCASSGGQGKFYGYTFGSGTRLTVV.

The gene calls are TRBV11-2 and TRBJ2-7; D might be TRBD1 (5 bases). Trimming pared 1 base from V and 5 bases from J, leaving 18 bases between. Germline-derived CDR1 and CDR2 are SGHAT and FQNNGV. The CDR3 runs 16 residues. This CDR3 reads CASSLGLGEQLNEQYF. In DNA, the CDR3 is TGTGCCAGCAGCTTAGGTTTAGGGGAACAGCTTAACGAGCAGTACTTC.

The chain joins TRBV19 to TRBJ2-6; D might be TRBD1 (5 bases). V lost 5 bases to trimming and J lost 0 bases, with 14 bases between them. This CDR3 has 17 amino acids. Germline CDR1 LNHDA, CDR2 SQIVND (reference sequence). Written as DNA, the CDR3 is TGTGCCAGTAGTCCGCAGGGATTCGACTCTGGGGCCAACGTCCTGACTTTC. Translation: CASSPQGFDSGANVLTF. Supplemented by reference TRBV19 and TRBJ2-6, the full variable domain reads DGGITQSPKYLFRKEGQNVTLSCEQNLNHDAMYWYRQDPGQGLRLIYYSQIVNDFQKGDIAEGYSVSREKKESFPLTVTSAQKNPTAFYLCASSPQGFDSGANVLTFGAGSRLTVL.

The chain uses TRBV2 and TRBJ2-3; D remains unclear. Deletions cut 2 bases from V and 2 bases from J, with 8 bases between. The CDR3 consists of 14 residues. Germline assignment: CDR1 SNHLY and CDR2 FYNNEI. The CDR3 loop is CASSENIFTDTQYF. CDR3 nucleotides: TGTGCCAGCAGTGAAAACATTTTCACAGATACGCAGTATTTT.

A few counts support this clone. The chain couples TRBV7-2 to TRBJ2-2; D remains unclear. Germline CDR1 and CDR2: SGHTA and FQGNSA. Trimming removed 5 bases at V and 5 bases at J, with 9 bases between. CDR3 length: 13 residues. In nucleotides, the CDR3 is TGTGCCAGCAGCCCAGACATGACCGGGGAGCTGTTTTTT. As protein: CASSPDMTGELFF. The full variable domain, in which reference TRBV7-2 and TRBJ2-2 provide the parts outside the CDR3, is GAGVSQSPSNKVTEKGKDVELRCDPISGHTALYWYRQSLGQGLEFLIYFQGNSAPDKSGLPSDRFSAERTGGSVSTLTIQRTQQEDSAVYLCASSPDMTGELFFGEGSRLTVL.

The chain has TRBV7-9 and TRBJ1-2; D unclear. This CDR3 has 14 residues. V lost 0 bases, J lost 5 bases, and 10 bases lay in between. Germline-derived CDR1 and CDR2 are SEHNR and FQNEAQ (reference sequence). In DNA form, the CDR3 reads TGTGCCAGCAGCTTAGCCGTGTCGGGTTATGGCTACACCTTC. This encodes CASSLAVSGYGYTF.

The gene calls are TRBV11-1 and TRBJ2-2; TRBD1 agrees at 7 bases. CDR1 is SGHAT, CDR2 FQDESV, per germline (reference sequence). V lost 3 bases and J lost 4; bases outside the gene matches: 11. The CDR3 loop spans 17 amino acids. Written as DNA, the CDR3 is TGTGCCAGCAGCTTGACAGGGTCAGTTGTAGGCACCGGGGAGCTGTTTTTT. Its translation is CASSLTGSVVGTGELFF.

The genes are TRBV6-4 and TRBJ1-1; 8 nucleotides match TRBD1. The germline gives CDR1 MRHNA, CDR2 SNTAGT. The CDR3 runs to 14 residues. The junction had 5 bases not matched to a gene; V was cut back by 0 bases and J by 8 bases. Here the CDR3 reads CASSDSSRGREAFF. The CDR3 coding sequence is TGTGCCAGCAGTGACTCGAGCAGGGGGCGCGAAGCTTTCTTT.

The gene calls are TRBV10-3 and TRBJ2-7, with 11 bases lining up with TRBD1. The CDR3 is 16 amino acids. V gave up 2 bases and J gave up 3 bases; unmatched junction bases: 6. Germline V lookup: CDR1 ENHRY, CDR2 SYGVKD. CDR3 sequence: CAISEPPGQGDYEQYF. The CDR3 bases are TGTGCCATCAGTGAGCCCCCGGGACAGGGGGACTACGAGCAGTACTTC.

This chain links TRBV4-3 with TRBJ2-5; 8 nucleotides align to TRBD2. Germline CDR1 reads LGHNA; CDR2 reads YSLEER. The V and J ends lost 1 base and 5 bases, in that order; junction bases with no gene match: 9. CDR3 length: 16 amino acids. The CDR3 coding sequence is TGCGCCAGCAGCCAAGCGCTAACGGGGGGGCCGGAGACCCAGTACTTC. Translating gives CASSQALTGGPETQYF.

This chain joins TRBV9 and TRBJ2-7; 10 bases line up with TRBD1. The germline V gene encodes CDR1 SGDLS and CDR2 YYNGEE. J lost 5 bases, V lost 4 bases, and 9 bases had no gene match. The CDR3 is made up of 15 amino acids. The CDR3 spells CASSPKTGGSDEQYF. In nucleotides, the CDR3 is TGTGCCAGCAGCCCAAAGACAGGGGGCAGCGACGAGCAGTACTTC.

The rearrangement joins TRBV19 to TRBJ2-5; 10 bases are a match to TRBD1. The CDR3 is 13 residues long. The J segment lost 4 bases and the V segment lost 5 bases, leaving 1 base of the junction unmatched. The V gene's germline CDR1 is LNHDA and CDR2 SQIVND (reference sequence). The CDR3 region has the DNA TGTGCCAGTAGTCGGACAGGGGGAGAGACCCAGTACTTC. It encodes CASSRTGGETQYF.

The CDR3 bases are TGTGCCAGCAGCCCCGGGCCCCGACAGAGTAGGGTTAGCTATGGCTACACCTTC. Residues: CASSPGPRQSRVSYGYTF. V and J are TRBV7-8 and TRBJ1-2, with D tentatively TRBD1 (5 bases). This CDR3 has 18 residues. The germline V gene has CDR1 SGHVS and CDR2 FQNEAQ. Trimming shortened V by 5 bases and J by 4 bases, and 26 bases separated the two germline ends.

The chain has TRBV19 and TRBJ2-2; 7 bases are a match to TRBD2. After removal of 6 bases from V and 7 bases from J, the junction contained 8 bases not matched to a gene. Germline V lookup: CDR1 LNHDA, CDR2 SQIVND (reference sequence). This CDR3 contains 14 residues. The CDR3 region has the DNA TGTGCCAGTAGGGGAGGGCCTATCGACGGGGAGCTGTTTTTT. It specifies CASRGGPIDGELFF. Variable domain in full (rest from reference TRBV19 and TRBJ2-2): DGGITQSPKYLFRKEGQNVTLSCEQNLNHDAMYWYRQDPGQGLRLIYYSQIVNDFQKGDIAEGYSVSREKKESFPLTVTSAQKNPTAFYLCASRGGPIDGELFFGEGSRLTVL.

This clone was detected once. The chain joins TRBV19 to TRBJ1-4, with TRBD1 as a possible D gene (5 bases). V lost 7 bases to trimming and J lost 5 bases, with 14 bases between them. Germline V gene sequence: CDR1 LNHDA, CDR2 SQIVND (reference sequence). The CDR3 extends over 14 amino acids. CDR3 nucleotide sequence: TGTGCCAGTAAGGGGTACAAGGGGAATGAAAAACTGTTTTTT. This sequence encodes CASKGYKGNEKLFF.

The V call is TRBV30, the J call TRBJ2-7; 8 bases are a match to TRBD1. The junction had 3 bases not matched to a gene; V was cut back by 0 bases and J by 2 bases. CDR1 and CDR2 (germline): GTSNPN, SVGIG (reference sequence). This CDR3 is 14 amino acids long. The chain's CDR3 is CAWSVGTGPYEQYF. The DNA of the CDR3 is TGTGCCTGGAGTGTGGGGACAGGTCCCTACGAGCAGTACTTC.

This clone was seen a single time. The genes are TRBV7-2 and TRBJ2-3; D is perhaps TRBD2 (6 bases). Germline CDR1 reads SGHTA; CDR2 reads FQGNSA. This CDR3 contains 15 residues. V lost 7 bases to trimming and J lost 2 bases, with 16 bases between them. CDR3 nucleotide sequence: TGTGCCAGCAACCGTGGAGGGGATCACACAGATACGCAGTATTTT. Translated, it gives CASNRGGDHTDTQYF.

The V and J genes are TRBV5-1 and TRBJ1-5; no clear D gene. V lost 0 bases, J lost 7 bases, and 14 bases lay in between. Germline-derived CDR1 and CDR2 are SGHRS and YFSETQ. This CDR3 contains 15 residues. The CDR3 DNA is TGCGCCAGCAGCTTGGGACCGCAATCAGGACAGCCCCAGCATTTT. Translated, it gives CASSLGPQSGQPQHF. Supplemented by reference TRBV5-1 and TRBJ1-5, the full variable domain reads KAGVTQTPRYLIKTRGQQVTLSCSPISGHRSVSWYQQTPGQGLQFLFEYFSETQRNKGNFPGRFSGRQFSNSRSEMNVSTLELGDSALYLCASSLGPQSGQPQHFGDGTRLSIL.

The chain carries TRBV6-1 and TRBJ1-5; the D gene is possibly TRBD1 (5 bases). The CDR3 length is 15 residues. V was cut by 0 bases and J by 7 bases, with 13 bases left in between. In germline, CDR1 is MNHNS, CDR2 SASEGT. The CDR3 sequence: CASSEAGGAHQPQHF. CDR3 sequence (DNA): TGTGCCAGCAGTGAAGCGGGCGGGGCCCACCAGCCCCAGCATTTT.

This chain uses TRBV5-1 with TRBJ1-6; D may be TRBD1 (6 bases). The CDR3 runs 15 residues. Per the germline V gene, CDR1 is SGHRS and CDR2 is YFSETQ. The V end was cut by 3 bases, the J end by 7 bases, with 14 bases between. CDR3 loop: CASSYGQSRNSPLHF. CDR3 in DNA: TGCGCCAGCAGCTACGGACAGTCGCGCAATTCACCCCTCCACTTT.